This T cell receptor beta chain was retrieved from a study of OX40 agonist ivuxolimab in advanced cancers. Regarding the complete study: The costimulatory receptor OX40 (CD134) was targeted by ivuxolimab, a fully human IgG2 agonistic monoclonal antibody. Intravenous ivuxolimab was administered to patients every 2 weeks at six dose levels: 0.01, 0.1, 0.3, 1.5, 3 and 10 mg/kg. Among the approximately 54 dose-escalation patients, some 19 had hepatocellular carcinoma, roughly 15 melanoma, 9 renal cell carcinoma and 9 head and neck cancer. A male proportion of roughly 80% and a mean age of around 60 years, ranging from 23 to 79, were recorded for the dose-escalation cohort. Prior anti-PD-1, anti-PD-L1 or anti-CTLA-4 therapy was permitted, and checkpoint inhibitors had been received by roughly two fifths of dose-escalation patients. Partial responses were achieved by three dose-escalation patients, of whom one had hepatocellular carcinoma and two had cutaneous melanoma. The purpose of peripheral TCRbeta sequencing was to test whether ivuxolimab changed TCR sequence diversity and led to clonal T-cell expansion. The monotherapy dose-escalation portion (N ≈ 50 patients) of the phase I ivuxolimab trial is reported in the paper.

The trial excluded patients who had a history of autoimmune disease or who were on systemic immunosuppression. Peripheral blood for TCR sequencing was collected from all dose cohorts at baseline, on cycle 4 day 1, and on cycle 7 day 1. The samples were taken from a phase I, first-in-human, multicenter, open-label dose-escalation trial of ivuxolimab. Adults with locally advanced or metastatic melanoma, renal cell, hepatocellular, or head and neck squamous cell carcinoma were enrolled in the trial. CD4+ and CD8+ T cells were sorted separately from peripheral blood before TCR sequencing. The research as a whole found: After ivuxolimab, more expanded clones were found on average in CD8+ T cells than in CD4+ T cells. At doses of 0.1 to 3.0 mg/kg, clonal expansion of both CD4+ and CD8+ T cells in blood was seen between baseline and week 6. In the 0.1-3.0 mg/kg groups, partial responders were among the patients with the lowest normalized peripheral clonal expansion, particularly in CD8+ T cells. Low levels of normalized T-cell clonal expansion were also seen in some nonresponding patients. The antigen specificity of the peripheral T cells that underwent clonal expansion was not determined.

In the germline V gene, CDR1 corresponds to SNHLY and CDR2 to FYNNEI. CDR3 length: 13 amino acids, cysteine to phenylalanine. The retained sequence is limited to the CDR3, 39 bases, with the frame set at the first base. V is cut by 7 bases and J by 7 bases, and the space between the germline ends is 17 bases. To sequence the TCRbeta CDR3 region, genomic DNA was isolated from the sorted cells. TCRbeta CDR3 regions were sequenced using the immunoSEQ Assay. The table was pulled from immuneACCESS by TCRdb, which kept in-frame rearrangements only. Such tables lose some clones; where checked, under half of the loss comes from unresolved V genes, and the rest has no known cause. The sample yields more than 55,000 clones; less than 95% were counted once. The biggest ten clones account for more than 13% of the sample. Comment on this clone: The antigen this receptor binds is unknown. Base qualities are not at hand, and no much larger clone is one base apart.

Sequenced here: CD4+ or CD8+ T cells sorted from blood, sampled in a trial of the OX40 agonist ivuxolimab. This sequence uses TRBV2 and TRBJ2-7; the D call could be TRBD1 or TRBD2, with each sharing 5 bases. The source is an adult with an advanced solid tumor such as melanoma, head and neck, liver or kidney cancer. The nucleotide sequence is given as TGTGCCAGCACCCTCGGGACGACGGGGGAGCAGTACTTC. It translates to CASTLGTTGEQYF.